A single sample is the source of the 11 T cell receptor beta chains below, sequenced in a study of T-cell memory formation after mild COVID-19. In TCRdb, the 5' RACE reads were re-called with MiXCR into one record per CDR3 protein. Of more than 400,000 distinct CDR3 sequences in the sample, roughly 20% were seen once. The sample taken for sequencing was PBMCs or a T cell subset sorted from them (not recorded which). The receptors were gathered from an adult woman who had mild COVID-19 (a few samples of this study predate the infection). Cell type and time point are not known.

This clonotype has a count of ten or more. The chain joins TRBV6-4 to TRBJ2-3, with 8 bases aligning to TRBD2. CDR1 and CDR2 (germline): MRHNA, SNTAGT. The CDR3 length is 15 residues. The trim removed 0 bases at V and 6 bases at J, leaving 5 bases unmatched. CDR3 DNA sequence: TGTGCCAGCAGTGACTCGAGCGGGGGTGGGGATACGCAGTATTTT. Translation: CASSDSSGGGDTQYF.

This clonotype was seen a handful of times. The V call is TRBV6-5, the J call TRBJ1-2; D is undetermined. The CDR3 is made up of 13 amino acids. From germline, CDR1 is MNHEY and CDR2 SVGAGI. The germline V and J ends were trimmed by 0 bases and 4 bases, with 6 bases remaining between them. CDR3 residues: CASSYSKGYGYTF. The CDR3 bases are TGTGCCAGCAGTTACTCGAAAGGCTATGGCTACACCTTC.

The chain links TRBV20-1 to TRBJ2-1; TRBD2 matches 7 bases. V was clipped by 4 bases and J by 6 bases; unmatched bases: 9. The CDR3 loop spans 14 amino acids. Germline-derived CDR1 and CDR2 are DFQATT and SNEGSKA (reference sequence). CDR3 in amino acids: CSAIDAGVRNEQFF. CDR3 nucleotide sequence: TGCAGTGCTATAGACGCGGGAGTCCGCAATGAGCAGTTCTTC.

This clonotype has at least ten counts. This rearrangement joins TRBV5-1 to TRBJ2-1; 7 positions agree with TRBD2. The junction had 5 bases not matched to a gene; V was cut back by 4 bases and J by 4 bases. There are 14 residues in the CDR3. Looked up from germline, CDR1 is SGHRS and CDR2 is YFSETQ. DNA of the CDR3: TGCGCCAGCAGCGAAAGGGACTATTACAATGAGCAGTTCTTC. Protein product: CASSERDYYNEQFF.

This clonotype was detected ten times or more. The chain couples TRBV12-3 or TRBV12-4 to TRBJ2-7; 12 bases line up with TRBD2. After removal of 5 bases from V and 5 bases from J, the junction contained 4 bases not matched to a gene. The CDR3 is 14 amino acids. This chain's CDR3 is CASSPRLAGDEQYF. In DNA form, the CDR3 reads TGTGCCAGCAGTCCTCGACTAGCGGGAGACGAGCAGTACTTC.

This clonotype has only a few counts. The chain combines TRBV6-5 with TRBJ2-1; 7 nucleotides line up with TRBD2. This CDR3 has 15 residues. V lost 6 bases to trimming and J lost 6 bases; unmatched junction nucleotides: 11. In germline, CDR1 is MNHEY, CDR2 SVGAGI. This CDR3 is CASSITGGGFNEQFF. CDR3 nucleotides: TGTGCCAGCAGCATAACGGGCGGGGGTTTCAATGAGCAGTTCTTC.

In its sample, this clonotype was seen a few times. This rearrangement joins TRBV7-6 to TRBJ2-5; a weak D match, TRBD1 (5 bases). The V end was cut by 1 base, the J end by 5 bases, with 14 bases between. The CDR3 length is 15 residues. Germline V gene sequence: CDR1 SGHVS, CDR2 FNYEAQ. The CDR3 DNA sequence: TGTGCCAGCAGCTTAGGGGGCGCCCTGGAGGAGACCCAGTACTTC. This codes for CASSLGGALEETQYF.

A few counts support this clonotype. The V gene is TRBV5-1, the J gene TRBJ1-2; the D is unclear. The CDR3 has 17 residues. V was cut by 5 bases and J by 3 bases, with 23 bases left in between. Germline V gene lookup returns CDR1 SGHRS and CDR2 YFSETQ. CDR3: CASSTSPSFSRDYGYTF. CDR3 in DNA: TGCGCCAGCAGTACCTCCCCCTCTTTCAGCCGGGACTATGGCTACACCTTC.

The V and J genes are TRBV2 and TRBJ1-1; TRBD1 might be the D (5 bases). The CDR3 sequence is 12 residues long. V lost 3 bases and J lost 11, with 13 bases in between. Germline CDR1 is SNHLY and CDR2 is FYNNEI. The CDR3 reads CASSDIQEKAFF. The CDR3 DNA is TGTGCCAGCAGTGATATACAGGAGAAGGCTTTCTTT.

This clonotype was picked up a small number of times. This sequence joins TRBV7-8 and TRBJ2-3, with D perhaps assigned TRBD1 or TRBD2 (6 bases each). Deletions cut 7 bases from V and 0 bases from J, with 11 bases between. The germline V gene encodes CDR1 SGHVS and CDR2 FQNEAQ. CDR3 length: 14 amino acids. The DNA for the CDR3 is TGTGCCAGCAAAACGGGGGCCAGCACAGATACGCAGTATTTT. Translating it yields CASKTGASTDTQYF.

The chain is built from TRBV5-1 and TRBJ2-7, with TRBD1 as a possible D gene (6 bases). Between the trimmed V and J ends, which lost 4 bases and 2 bases, there was a span of 16 bases. This CDR3 comprises 15 residues. Germline V gene sequence: CDR1 SGHRS, CDR2 YFSETQ. The CDR3 DNA is TGCGCCAGCAGCCCTCCGGGACACCGGGCCTACGAGCAGTACTTC. Its protein is CASSPPGHRAYEQYF.